The 25 T cell receptor beta chains presented below share a single source sample, sequenced in a study of blood T cell repertoires in COVID-19. The table came from immunoSEQ multiplex PCR; TCRdb's copy has only in-frame clones and leaves some out. This table has a few hundred thousand clones, more than 75% appearing once. Sequences were obtained from PBMCs or T cells enriched from blood (not recorded which). Source of these receptors: a middle-aged woman who had recovered from COVID-19.

This chain uses TRBV10-3 with TRBJ1-2; 9 nucleotides agree with TRBD1. Trimming cost V 3 bases and J 7 bases; bases outside gene matches: 3. Germline V gene lookup returns CDR1 ENHRY and CDR2 SYGVKD. This CDR3 has 13 residues. The CDR3 nucleotides are TGTGCCATCAGTGAAGACAGGGGGTTTGGCTACACCTTC. Amino acid sequence: CAISEDRGFGYTF.

The V call is TRBV9, the J call TRBJ2-7; 8 bases are shared with TRBD2. The length of the CDR3 is 16 residues. Germline V gives CDR1 SGDLS, CDR2 YYNGEE. The V segment lost 0 bases and the J segment 4 bases; nucleotides outside the gene matches: 9. CDR3 loop: CASSVGLGLVQYEQYF. The DNA for the CDR3 is TGTGCCAGCAGCGTAGGACTGGGACTAGTACAGTACGAGCAGTACTTC.

The chain uses TRBV2 and TRBJ1-5; 9 positions match TRBD1. The ends lost 7 bases at V and 3 bases at J; junction bases unmatched: 10. The CDR3 consists of 16 residues. Germline V CDR1 and CDR2: SNHLY, FYNNEI. CDR3 sequence (DNA): TGTGCCAGCACTACCCCGGGACAGGGATTCAATCAGCCCCAGCATTTT. It encodes CASTTPGQGFNQPQHF. The full variable domain, with the rest looked up from reference TRBV2 and TRBJ1-5, is EPEVTQTPSHQVTQMGQEVILRCVPISNHLYFYWYRQILGQKVEFLVSFYNNEISEKSEIFDDQFSVERPDGSNFTLKIRSTKLEDSAMYFCASTTPGQGFNQPQHFGDGTRLSIL.

The J gene is TRBJ1-6, the V gene TRBV7-2; 11 nucleotides align to TRBD1. Unmatched junction bases numbered 4, after V lost 6 bases and J lost 9 bases. The CDR3 sequence is 14 residues long. CDR1 and CDR2 from the germline V gene are SGHTA and FQGNSA. CDR3 DNA sequence: TGTGCCAGCAGATCCGGGACAGGGGGTTCACCCCTCCACTTT. It encodes CASRSGTGGSPLHF.

The V gene is TRBV18, the J gene TRBJ2-7; no clear D. The CDR3 is 13 amino acids. Per the germline V gene, CDR1 is KGHSH and CDR2 is LQKENI. V was shortened by 2 bases and J by 2 bases, with 7 bases between the two germline ends. The CDR3 coding sequence is TGTGCCAGCTCACCATGGCAGACCTACGAGCAGTACTTC. Amino acid sequence: CASSPWQTYEQYF.

The chain links TRBV2 to TRBJ1-6, with a tentative D call TRBD1 (6 bases). Germline V gene data show CDR1 as SNHLY and CDR2 as FYNNEI. This CDR3 has 13 residues. Trimming removed 8 bases from V and 6 bases from J, with 11 bases in between. The CDR3 sequence: CASWGTLNSPLHF. In DNA form, the CDR3 reads TGTGCCAGCTGGGGGACACTTAATTCACCCCTCCACTTT. The whole variable domain, filled in from reference TRBV2 and TRBJ1-6, reads EPEVTQTPSHQVTQMGQEVILRCVPISNHLYFYWYRQILGQKVEFLVSFYNNEISEKSEIFDDQFSVERPDGSNFTLKIRSTKLEDSAMYFCASWGTLNSPLHFGNGTRLTVT.

Only one count was recorded for this clone. The J gene is TRBJ1-2, the V gene TRBV11-3, with a weak D call TRBD1 (6 bases). This CDR3 spans 13 amino acids. From germline, CDR1 is SGHNT and CDR2 YENEEA. V was pared by 3 bases and J by 6 bases, with 11 bases between. The CDR3 nucleotides are TGTGCCAGCAGCTTGACACAGGGTAATGGCTACACCTTC. Translating gives CASSLTQGNGYTF.

This clone was recorded only once. The rearrangement uses TRBV25-1 and TRBJ1-1; possibly TRBD1 for D (6 bases). This CDR3 is built from 14 residues. Germline assignment: CDR1 MGHDK and CDR2 SYGVNS. Between the trimmed V and J ends, which lost 6 bases and 1 base, there was a span of 12 bases. The CDR3: CASRGWDTNTEAFF. The CDR3 bases are TGTGCCAGCAGGGGATGGGACACGAACACTGAAGCTTTCTTT.

This chain uses TRBV5-1 with TRBJ2-3; possibly TRBD2 for D (6 bases). Per the germline V gene, CDR1 is SGHRS and CDR2 is YFSETQ. The V end was cut by 4 bases, the J end by 0 bases, with 15 bases between. The CDR3 spans 16 residues. CDR3 in DNA: TGCGCCAGCAGCCCGGCGACTAGAACTAGCACAGATACGCAGTATTTT. It encodes CASSPATRTSTDTQYF.

This clone showed up just once. The CDR3 DNA reads TGTGCCAGCAGCCTCGGGGGGAACTACTACAATGAGCAGTTCTTC. Protein: CASSLGGNYYNEQFF. The chain links TRBV11-2 to TRBJ2-1; 7 bases are shared with TRBD2. This CDR3 has 15 residues. CDR1 and CDR2 (germline): SGHAT, FQNNGV. Trimming cost V 5 bases and J 3 bases; bases outside gene matches: 7.

This clone was recorded once. As DNA, the CDR3 is TGTGCCAGCAGCCCTTACGGGAGAGGGAACACCGGGGAGCTGTTTTTT. Its protein is CASSPYGRGNTGELFF. The J gene is TRBJ2-2, the V gene TRBV3-1 (or the pseudogene TRBV3-2); TRBD2 might be the D (6 bases). Trimming took 4 bases from V and 1 from J, leaving 13 bases between them. Germline V lookup: CDR1 LGHDT, CDR2 YNNKEL (reference sequence). This CDR3 is built from 16 residues.

The genes are TRBV14 and TRBJ1-3; D unresolved. In germline, CDR1 is SGHDN, CDR2 FVKESK. Trimming left V 3 bases short and J 3 bases short, with 12 bases between. The CDR3 totals 15 residues. This CDR3 reads CASSQNSGIGNTIYF. Here the CDR3 DNA reads TGTGCCAGCAGCCAGAACTCAGGAATTGGAAACACCATATATTTT.

In this sample, this clone turned up a few times. The chain uses TRBV5-4 and TRBJ1-1; D gene unclear. Trimming removed 2 bases at V and 5 bases at J, with 10 bases between. CDR3 length: 13 residues. The germline V gene has CDR1 SGHNT and CDR2 YYREEE (reference sequence). Here the CDR3 DNA reads TGTGCCAGCAGCTTTCCGAGGTCGACTGAAGCTTTCTTT. It yields the protein CASSFPRSTEAFF.

On this clone: Other DNA sequences in the sample encode the same CDR3. The chain joins TRBV18 to TRBJ1-1; 9 nucleotides line up with TRBD1. The CDR3 runs to 15 residues. Germline trimming cut 6 bases from V and 4 bases from J; bases unmatched to any gene: 9. CDR1 is KGHSH and CDR2 is LQKENI in the germline V gene. The CDR3 nucleotides read TGTGCCAGCTCCATGCCGGGACAGGGTATCACTGAAGCTTTCTTT. It encodes CASSMPGQGITEAFF.

CDR3 region: CASSDYRGSPLHF. CDR3 nucleotides: TGTGCCAGCAGTGATTACAGGGGCTCACCCCTCCACTTT. This chain links TRBV25-1 with TRBJ1-6; 7 positions agree with TRBD1. J gave up 10 bases and V 3 bases, and 3 bases lay outside the gene matches. The germline V gene has CDR1 MGHDK and CDR2 SYGVNS. The CDR3 sequence is 13 residues long.

V gene TRBV10-3 combines with J gene TRBJ2-3; the match to TRBD2 covers 7 bases. Germline V gene lookup returns CDR1 ENHRY and CDR2 SYGVKD. Trimming took 0 bases from V and 4 from J; bases not matched to a gene: 7. The CDR3 has 16 amino acids. The CDR3 region is CAISESQRGPPDTQYF. CDR3 DNA sequence: TGTGCCATCAGTGAGTCCCAGCGGGGCCCCCCAGATACGCAGTATTTT.

The V gene is TRBV2, the J gene TRBJ2-4, with D perhaps TRBD1 (6 bases). V was clipped by 6 bases and J by 8 bases, with 17 bases between them. The germline V gene encodes CDR1 SNHLY and CDR2 FYNNEI. This CDR3 has 14 residues. The CDR3 region is CASRREQGSDIQYF. Written as DNA, the CDR3 is TGTGCCAGCAGGAGGGAACAGGGTTCCGACATTCAGTACTTC.

On this clone itself: One end of the junction varies from germline; a read error may be responsible. Other nucleotide sequences from this sample produce the same CDR3. The rearrangement uses TRBV7-7 and TRBJ1-1; TRBD1 is a possible D gene (5 bases). The length of the CDR3 is 13 residues. CDR1 is SSHAT, CDR2 FNYEAQ, per germline (reference sequence). CDR3 nucleotide sequence: TGTGCTAGCAGCTTAGGACAGAACACTGAAGCTTTCTTT. It is translated as CASSLGQNTEAFF.

The chain combines TRBV6-5 with TRBJ1-6; maybe TRBD1 (5 bases). Germline loops: CDR1 MNHEY, CDR2 SVGAGI. Trimming left V 7 bases short and J 9 bases short, with 13 bases between. This CDR3 spans 13 amino acids. The CDR3 DNA is TGTGCCAGCACTCCCAGGGCTGGTTCACCCCTCCACTTT. It is translated as CASTPRAGSPLHF.

The chain combines TRBV19 with TRBJ2-7, with 8 bases that match TRBD2. CDR3 length equals 15 residues. Germline trimming cut 7 bases from V and 3 bases from J; bases unmatched to any gene: 11. CDR1 is LNHDA and CDR2 is SQIVND in the germline V gene (reference sequence). CDR3: CASKFRGGKLYEQYF. CDR3 nucleotide sequence: TGTGCCAGTAAATTCCGGGGGGGGAAACTCTACGAGCAGTACTTC.

This clone was counted a single time. The chain combines TRBV6-5 with TRBJ2-7; tentative D call: TRBD2 (5 bases). The CDR3 covers 13 residues. Per germline, CDR1 MNHEY and CDR2 SVGAGI. V shed 9 bases and J shed 1 base, with 13 bases lying between them. CDR3 sequence reads: CARPGESSYEQYF. In DNA form, the CDR3 reads TGTGCCAGACCCGGGGAGTCTTCCTACGAGCAGTACTTC.

The chain links TRBV24-1 to TRBJ1-1, with a possible D match to TRBD1 (5 bases). This CDR3 contains 15 residues. V was shortened by 2 bases and J by 0 bases, with 9 bases between the two germline ends. Per the germline V gene, CDR1 is KGHDR and CDR2 is SFDVKD. The CDR3 here is CATSDSGQMNTEAFF. The CDR3 DNA follows: TGTGCCACCAGTGATTCAGGGCAAATGAACACTGAAGCTTTCTTT.

This clone was picked up one time. The chain has TRBV28 and TRBJ1-2, with TRBD1 identical over 8 bases. The CDR3 runs 14 residues. Germline V gene lookup returns CDR1 MDHEN and CDR2 SYDVKM. J lost 4 bases, V lost 10 bases, and 11 bases had no gene match. This CDR3 is CATDILDRGYGYTF. For the CDR3, the DNA is TGTGCCACCGATATATTAGACAGGGGCTATGGCTACACCTTC.

The genes are TRBV4-2 and TRBJ2-5; tentative D call: TRBD1 (6 bases). Germline assignment: CDR1 LGHNA and CDR2 YNFKEQ. V was clipped by 1 base and J by 4 bases, with 16 bases between them. The CDR3 loop spans 16 amino acids. The CDR3 DNA follows: TGTGCCAGCAGCCAAGGCCCCCCAGAGACAGGAGAGACCCAGTACTTC. Translation: CASSQGPPETGETQYF.

The gene calls are TRBV19 and TRBJ2-4; 8 bases fit TRBD2. Germline loops: CDR1 LNHDA, CDR2 SQIVND (reference sequence). V gave up 2 bases and J gave up 5 bases; unmatched junction bases: 5. CDR3 length: 15 residues. This CDR3 is CASSIFSGTENIQYF. The CDR3 coding sequence is TGTGCCAGTAGTATATTTAGCGGGACGGAAAACATTCAGTACTTC.